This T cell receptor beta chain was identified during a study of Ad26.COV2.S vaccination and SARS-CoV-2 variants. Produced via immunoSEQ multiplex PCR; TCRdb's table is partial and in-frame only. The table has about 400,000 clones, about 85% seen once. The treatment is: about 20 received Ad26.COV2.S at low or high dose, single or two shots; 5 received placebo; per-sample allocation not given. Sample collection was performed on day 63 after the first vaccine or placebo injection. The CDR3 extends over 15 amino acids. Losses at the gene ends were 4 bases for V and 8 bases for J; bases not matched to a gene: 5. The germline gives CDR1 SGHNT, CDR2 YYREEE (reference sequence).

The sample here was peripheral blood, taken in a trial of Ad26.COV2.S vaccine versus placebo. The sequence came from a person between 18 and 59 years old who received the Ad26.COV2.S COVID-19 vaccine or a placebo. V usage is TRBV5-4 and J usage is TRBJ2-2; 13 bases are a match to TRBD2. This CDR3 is CASSRGLAGDGELFF. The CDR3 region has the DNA TGTGCCAGCAGCCGAGGACTAGCGGGGGATGGGGAGCTGTTTTTT.